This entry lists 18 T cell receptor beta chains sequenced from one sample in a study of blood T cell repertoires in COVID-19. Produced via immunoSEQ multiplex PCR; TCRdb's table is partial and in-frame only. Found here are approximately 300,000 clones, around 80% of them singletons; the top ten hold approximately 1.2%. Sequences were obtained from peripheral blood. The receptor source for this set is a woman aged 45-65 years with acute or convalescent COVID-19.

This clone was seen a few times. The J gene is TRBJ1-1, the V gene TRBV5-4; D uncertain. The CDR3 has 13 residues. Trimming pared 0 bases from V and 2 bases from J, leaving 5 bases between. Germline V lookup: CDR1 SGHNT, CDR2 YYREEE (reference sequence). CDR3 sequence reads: CASSLAGNTEAFF. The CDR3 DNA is TGTGCCAGCAGCTTGGCCGGTAACACTGAAGCTTTCTTT.

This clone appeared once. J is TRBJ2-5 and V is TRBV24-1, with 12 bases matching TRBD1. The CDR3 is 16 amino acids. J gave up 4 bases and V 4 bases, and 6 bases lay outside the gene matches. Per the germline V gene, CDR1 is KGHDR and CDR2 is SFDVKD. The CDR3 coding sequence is TGTGCCACCAGTGACCGGGGACAGGGGGCAGGAGAGACCCAGTACTTC. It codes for CATSDRGQGAGETQYF.

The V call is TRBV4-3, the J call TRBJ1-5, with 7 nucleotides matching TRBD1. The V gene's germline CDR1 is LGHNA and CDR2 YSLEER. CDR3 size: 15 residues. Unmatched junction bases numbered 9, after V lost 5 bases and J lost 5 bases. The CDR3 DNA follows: TGCGCCAGCAGCTCCCGACAGGGCGGGGATCAGCCCCAGCATTTT. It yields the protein CASSSRQGGDQPQHF.

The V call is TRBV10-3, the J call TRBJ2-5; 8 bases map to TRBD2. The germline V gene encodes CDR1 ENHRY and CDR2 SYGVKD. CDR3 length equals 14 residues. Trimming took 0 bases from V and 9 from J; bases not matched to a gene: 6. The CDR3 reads CAISESSREGAQYF. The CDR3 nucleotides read TGTGCCATCAGTGAGTCGAGCCGGGAGGGGGCCCAGTACTTC.

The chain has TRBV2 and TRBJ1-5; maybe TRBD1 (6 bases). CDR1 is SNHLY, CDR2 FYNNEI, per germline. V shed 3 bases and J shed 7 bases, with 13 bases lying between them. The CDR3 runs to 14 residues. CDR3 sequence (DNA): TGTGCCAGCAGTGAGAGGGGGTTTGGGCAGCCCCAGCATTTT. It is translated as CASSERGFGQPQHF. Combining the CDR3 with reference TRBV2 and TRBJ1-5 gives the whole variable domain EPEVTQTPSHQVTQMGQEVILRCVPISNHLYFYWYRQILGQKVEFLVSFYNNEISEKSEIFDDQFSVERPDGSNFTLKIRSTKLEDSAMYFCASSERGFGQPQHFGDGTRLSIL.

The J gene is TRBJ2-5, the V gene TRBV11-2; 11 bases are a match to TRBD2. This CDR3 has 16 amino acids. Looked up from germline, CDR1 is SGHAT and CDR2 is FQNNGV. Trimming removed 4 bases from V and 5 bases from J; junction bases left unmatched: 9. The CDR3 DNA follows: TGTGCCAGCAGCTCCGGACTAGCGGGTTTGGGGGAGACCCAGTACTTC. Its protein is CASSSGLAGLGETQYF.

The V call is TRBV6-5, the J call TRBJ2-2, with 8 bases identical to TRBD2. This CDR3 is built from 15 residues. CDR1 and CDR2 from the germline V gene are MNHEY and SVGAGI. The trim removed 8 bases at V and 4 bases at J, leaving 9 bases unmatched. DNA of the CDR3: TGTGCCAGCTCATTACGGGAGGGCTCCACCGGGGAGCTGTTTTTT. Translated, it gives CASSLREGSTGELFF.

DNA of the CDR3: TGTGCCATCAGTCGCAGACTACAAAGACTAGCGGGCCTTGACTCCTACGAGCAGTACTTC. Translating it yields CAISRRLQRLAGLDSYEQYF. This sequence joins TRBV10-3 and TRBJ2-7; 10 positions match TRBD2. The CDR3 loop spans 20 amino acids. Trimming took 5 bases from V and 0 from J; bases not matched to a gene: 19. From germline, CDR1 is ENHRY and CDR2 SYGVKD.

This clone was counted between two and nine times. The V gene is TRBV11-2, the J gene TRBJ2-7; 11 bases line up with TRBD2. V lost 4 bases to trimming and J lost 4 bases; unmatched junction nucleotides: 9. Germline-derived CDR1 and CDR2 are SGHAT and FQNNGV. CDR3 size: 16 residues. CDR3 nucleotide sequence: TGTGCCAGCAGCTCACAAGCTACTAGCGGGAGATACGAGCAGTACTTC. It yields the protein CASSSQATSGRYEQYF.

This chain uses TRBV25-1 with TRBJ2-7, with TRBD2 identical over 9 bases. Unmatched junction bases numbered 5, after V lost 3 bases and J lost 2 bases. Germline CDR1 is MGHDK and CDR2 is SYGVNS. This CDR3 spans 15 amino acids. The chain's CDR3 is CASSDVTSGAYEQYF. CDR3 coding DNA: TGTGCCAGCAGTGATGTGACTAGCGGTGCCTACGAGCAGTACTTC.

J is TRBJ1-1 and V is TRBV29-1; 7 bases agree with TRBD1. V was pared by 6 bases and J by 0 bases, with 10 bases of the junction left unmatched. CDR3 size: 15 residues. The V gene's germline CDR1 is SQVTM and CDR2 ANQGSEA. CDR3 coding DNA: TGCAGCGTCCGCCCGAACAGGGGAGTGAACACTGAAGCTTTCTTT. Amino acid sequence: CSVRPNRGVNTEAFF.

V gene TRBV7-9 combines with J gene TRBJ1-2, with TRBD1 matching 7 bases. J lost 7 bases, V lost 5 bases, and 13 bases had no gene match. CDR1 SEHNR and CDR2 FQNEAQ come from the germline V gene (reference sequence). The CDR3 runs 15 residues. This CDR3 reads CASSRSTRGEAGYTF. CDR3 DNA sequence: TGTGCCAGCAGCCGCAGTACCAGGGGGGAAGCTGGCTACACCTTC.

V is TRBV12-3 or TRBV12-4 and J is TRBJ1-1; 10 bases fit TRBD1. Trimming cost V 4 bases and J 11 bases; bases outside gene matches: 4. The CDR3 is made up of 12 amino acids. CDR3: CASSSGTGVAFF. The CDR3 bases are TGTGCCAGCAGTTCCGGGACAGGGGTGGCTTTCTTT.

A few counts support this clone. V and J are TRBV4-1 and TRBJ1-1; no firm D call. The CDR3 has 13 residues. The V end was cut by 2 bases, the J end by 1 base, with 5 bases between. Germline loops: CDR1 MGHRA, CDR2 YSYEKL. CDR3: CASSQPQNTEAFF. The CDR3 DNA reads TGCGCCAGCAGCCAACCACAGAACACTGAAGCTTTCTTT.

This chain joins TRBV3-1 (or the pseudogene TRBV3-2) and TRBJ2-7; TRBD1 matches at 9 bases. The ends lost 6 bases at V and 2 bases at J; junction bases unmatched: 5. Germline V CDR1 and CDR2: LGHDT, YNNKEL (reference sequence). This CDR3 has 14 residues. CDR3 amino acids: CASSLGQGPYEQYF. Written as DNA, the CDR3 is TGTGCCAGCAGTTTAGGACAGGGGCCCTACGAGCAGTACTTC.

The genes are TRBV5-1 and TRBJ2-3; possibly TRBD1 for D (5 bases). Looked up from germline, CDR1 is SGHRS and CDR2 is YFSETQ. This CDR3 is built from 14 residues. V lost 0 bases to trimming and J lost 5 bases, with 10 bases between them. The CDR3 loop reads CASSLEGVGDTQYF. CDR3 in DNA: TGCGCCAGCAGCTTGGAAGGGGTTGGAGATACGCAGTATTTT.

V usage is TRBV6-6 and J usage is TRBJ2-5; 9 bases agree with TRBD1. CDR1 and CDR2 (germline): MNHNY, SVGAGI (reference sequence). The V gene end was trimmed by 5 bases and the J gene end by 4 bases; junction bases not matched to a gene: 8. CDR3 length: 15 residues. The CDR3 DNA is TGTGCCAGCAGTAAAAGGACAGGGGCATCAGAGACCCAGTACTTC. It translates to CASSKRTGASETQYF.

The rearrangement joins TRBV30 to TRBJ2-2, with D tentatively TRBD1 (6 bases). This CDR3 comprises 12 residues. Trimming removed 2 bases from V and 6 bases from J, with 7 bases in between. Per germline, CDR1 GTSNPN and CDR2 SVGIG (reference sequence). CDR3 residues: CAWSTGSGELFF. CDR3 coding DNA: TGTGCCTGGAGTACAGGGTCCGGGGAGCTGTTTTTT.